This T cell receptor beta chain was captured in a study of chemoradiotherapy in HPV16-positive cancers. Study information: Functional T-cell assays on a couple of HPV16-positive patients' cells defined candidate HPV-specific clones and common TCR motifs.

The V gene's germline CDR1 is KGHSH and CDR2 LQKENI. V gave up 1 base and J gave up 2 bases, with 6 bases separating them. CDR3 length: 14 amino acids. A remark on this clone: Its antigen is currently unknown.

Study-wide points: In HPV16-positive patients, HPV-responsive T-cell expansion tracked better recurrence-free survival. During treatment, candidate HPV-specific clones and E7-related motifs expanded in tumor. The functional HPV-specific definition rests on just two HPV16-positive patients.

The assay was immunoSEQ multiplex PCR, and TCRdb's table has in-frame clones only and misses some. The table shows tens of thousands of clones, with 93% occurring only once. This TCR was sampled from a human donor with HPV-associated anogenital cancer. The sample consisted of blood, taken from a patient who underwent chemoradiotherapy. This chain joins TRBV18 and TRBJ1-5; D perhaps matches TRBD1 (6 bases). Here the CDR3 DNA reads TGTGCCAGCTCACCACGACAGGGCAATCAGCCCCAGCATTTT. It is translated as CASSPRQGNQPQHF.